These 4 T cell receptor beta chains came from one sample sequenced in a study of CXCR3-negative and CXCR3-positive naive CD8 T cells. The TRB cDNA libraries were prepared by 5' RACE with UMI labels. Following a re-call of the 5' RACE reads, TCRdb has one entry per CDR3 protein and lacks DNA. The sample's table shows about 3,400 distinct CDR3 sequences. The sequenced sample consisted of naive CXCR3- CD8+ T cells from blood. Subset denoted: CD45RO-CCR7+CD27+CD95- naive CD8+ T cells lacking CXCR3 (TNR3-). These receptors were collected from a human donor in good health. Some clones in this sample may be carry-over from other donors' samples.

By frequency, this clonotype is medium-sized (0.01 to 0.1%). The CDR3 reads CSVEALEETQYF. This chain uses TRBV29-1 with TRBJ2-5; TCRdb designates TRBD1, a call that cannot be tested without DNA. CDR1 is SQVTM, CDR2 ANQGSEA, per germline. The CDR3 extends over 12 amino acids. The full variable domain, completed using reference TRBV29-1 and TRBJ2-5, is SAVISQKPSRDICQRGTSLTIQCQVDSQVTMMFWYRQQPGQSLTLIATANQGSEATYESGFVIDKFPISRPNLTFSTLTVSNMSPEDSSIYLCSVEALEETQYFGPGTRLLVL.

Measured by frequency, this clonotype is medium-sized. This rearrangement joins TRBV20-1 to TRBJ2-3; as DNA is missing, the TRBD1 call by TCRdb cannot be tested. The germline CDR1 and CDR2 sequences are DFQATT and SNEGSKA (reference sequence). The CDR3 has 15 amino acids. The CDR3 loop reads CSASPRTGLTDTQYF.

This chain links TRBV29-1 with TRBJ1-1; lacking DNA, the TRBD1 call made by TCRdb goes unchecked. Germline V gene sequence: CDR1 SQVTM, CDR2 ANQGSEA. There are 13 residues in the CDR3. The CDR3 loop is CSATRGLNTEAFF. The entire variable domain, with the rest obtained from reference TRBV29-1 and TRBJ1-1, is as follows: SAVISQKPSRDICQRGTSLTIQCQVDSQVTMMFWYRQQPGQSLTLIATANQGSEATYESGFVIDKFPISRPNLTFSTLTVSNMSPEDSSIYLCSATRGLNTEAFFGQGTRLTVV.

This clonotype is labeled medium-sized based on frequency. The chain combines TRBV29-1 with TRBJ2-1; the D call from TCRdb, TRBD2, cannot be confirmed without DNA. Germline loops: CDR1 SQVTM, CDR2 ANQGSEA. The CDR3 runs 14 residues. CDR3 amino acids: CSVHTLARFNEQFF.